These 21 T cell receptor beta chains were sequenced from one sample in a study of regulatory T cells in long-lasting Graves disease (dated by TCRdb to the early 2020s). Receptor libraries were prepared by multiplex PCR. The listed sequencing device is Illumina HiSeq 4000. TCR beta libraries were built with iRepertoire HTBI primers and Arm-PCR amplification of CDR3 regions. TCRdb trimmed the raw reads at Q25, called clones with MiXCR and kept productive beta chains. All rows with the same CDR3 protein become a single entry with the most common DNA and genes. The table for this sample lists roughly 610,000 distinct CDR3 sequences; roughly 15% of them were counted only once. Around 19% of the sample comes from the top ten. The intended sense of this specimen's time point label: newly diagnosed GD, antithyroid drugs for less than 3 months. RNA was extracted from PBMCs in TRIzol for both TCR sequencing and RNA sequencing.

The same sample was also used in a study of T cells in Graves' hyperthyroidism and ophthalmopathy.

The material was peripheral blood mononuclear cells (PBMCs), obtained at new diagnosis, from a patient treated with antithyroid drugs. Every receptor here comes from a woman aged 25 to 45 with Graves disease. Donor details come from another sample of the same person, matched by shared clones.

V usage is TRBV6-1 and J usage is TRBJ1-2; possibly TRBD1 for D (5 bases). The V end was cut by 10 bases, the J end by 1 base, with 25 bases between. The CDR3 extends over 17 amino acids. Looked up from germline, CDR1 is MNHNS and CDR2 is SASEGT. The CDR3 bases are TGTGCCACAAGTTTAGATTTTAGACAGCACTATAACTATGGCTACACCTTC. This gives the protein CATSLDFRQHYNYGYTF.

CDR3 bases: TGTGCCAGCAGTTCCTACAGGGGTGGAAACACCATATATTTT. Residues: CASSSYRGGNTIYF. This chain uses TRBV28 with TRBJ1-3, with 7 bases fitting TRBD1. This CDR3 comprises 14 residues. Germline loops: CDR1 MDHEN, CDR2 SYDVKM. V gave up 4 bases and J gave up 3 bases; unmatched junction bases: 3.

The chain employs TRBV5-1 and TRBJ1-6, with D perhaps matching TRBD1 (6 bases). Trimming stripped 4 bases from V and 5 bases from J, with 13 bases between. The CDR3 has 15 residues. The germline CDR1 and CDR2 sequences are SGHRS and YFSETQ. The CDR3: CASSAQDSNNSPLHF. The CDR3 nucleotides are TGCGCCAGCAGCGCCCAGGACAGTAATAATTCACCCCTCCACTTT.

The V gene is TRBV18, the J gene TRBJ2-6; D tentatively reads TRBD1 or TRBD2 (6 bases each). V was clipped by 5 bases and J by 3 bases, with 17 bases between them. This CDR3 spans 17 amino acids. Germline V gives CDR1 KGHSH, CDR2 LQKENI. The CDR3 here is CASSSAGGGFGANVLTF. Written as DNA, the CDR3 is TGTGCCAGCTCATCTGCCGGGGGCGGCTTTGGGGCCAACGTCCTGACTTTC.

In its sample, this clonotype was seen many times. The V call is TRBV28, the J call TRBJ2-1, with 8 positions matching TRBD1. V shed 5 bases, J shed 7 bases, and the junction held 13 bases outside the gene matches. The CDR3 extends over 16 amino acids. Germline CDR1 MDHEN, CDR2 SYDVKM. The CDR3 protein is CASSPLGQGGMNEQFF. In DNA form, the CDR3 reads TGTGCCAGCAGTCCCCTTGGACAGGGAGGTATGAATGAGCAGTTCTTC.

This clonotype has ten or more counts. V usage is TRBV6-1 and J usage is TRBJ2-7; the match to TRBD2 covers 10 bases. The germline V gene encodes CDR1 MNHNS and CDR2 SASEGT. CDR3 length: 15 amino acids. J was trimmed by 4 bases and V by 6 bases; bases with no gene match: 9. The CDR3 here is CASSRGLAVSYEQYF. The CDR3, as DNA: TGTGCCAGCAGCCGCGGACTAGCGGTATCGTACGAGCAGTACTTC.

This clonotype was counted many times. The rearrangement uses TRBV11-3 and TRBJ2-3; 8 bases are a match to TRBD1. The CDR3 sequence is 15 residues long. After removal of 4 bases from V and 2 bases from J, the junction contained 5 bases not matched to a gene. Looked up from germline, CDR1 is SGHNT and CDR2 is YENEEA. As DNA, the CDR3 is TGTGCCAGCAGCTCTGGACAGGGCCACACAGATACGCAGTATTTT. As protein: CASSSGQGHTDTQYF.

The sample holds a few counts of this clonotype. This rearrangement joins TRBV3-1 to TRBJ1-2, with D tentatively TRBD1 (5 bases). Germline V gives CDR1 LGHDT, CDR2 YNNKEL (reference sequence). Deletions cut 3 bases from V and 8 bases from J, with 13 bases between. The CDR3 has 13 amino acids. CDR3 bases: TGTGCCAGCAGCCAGGGACGTTCAACCGGCTACACCTTC. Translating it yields CASSQGRSTGYTF.

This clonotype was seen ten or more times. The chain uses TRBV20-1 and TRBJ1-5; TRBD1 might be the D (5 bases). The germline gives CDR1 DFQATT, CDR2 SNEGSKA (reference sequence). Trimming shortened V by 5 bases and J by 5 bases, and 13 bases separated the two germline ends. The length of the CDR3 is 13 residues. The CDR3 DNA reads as TGCAGTGCTCCTGGGGGGGTGGATCAGCCCCAGCATTTT. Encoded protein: CSAPGGVDQPQHF.

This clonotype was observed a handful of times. Written as DNA, the CDR3 is TGTGCCAGTGGTCCGTTCGGGGATGGCAATCAGCCCCAGCATTTT. This gives the protein CASGPFGDGNQPQHF. The chain couples TRBV19 to TRBJ1-5; D is unresolved. Germline V gene sequence: CDR1 LNHDA, CDR2 SQIVND (reference sequence). The CDR3 totals 15 residues. Deletions cut 8 bases from V and 2 bases from J, with 16 bases between. Full variable domain (remainder filled in from reference TRBV19 and TRBJ1-5): DGGITQSPKYLFRKEGQNVTLSCEQNLNHDAMYWYRQDPGQGLRLIYYSQIVNDFQKGDIAEGYSVSREKKESFPLTVTSAQKNPTAFYLCASGPFGDGNQPQHFGDGTRLSIL.

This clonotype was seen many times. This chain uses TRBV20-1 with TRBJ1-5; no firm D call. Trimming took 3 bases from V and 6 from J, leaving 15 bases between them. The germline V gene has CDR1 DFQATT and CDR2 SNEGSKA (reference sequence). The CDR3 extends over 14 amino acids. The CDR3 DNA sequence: TGCAGTGCTAGTTCCTCAATAGGTGGTCAGCCCCAGCATTTT. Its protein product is CSASSSIGGQPQHF.

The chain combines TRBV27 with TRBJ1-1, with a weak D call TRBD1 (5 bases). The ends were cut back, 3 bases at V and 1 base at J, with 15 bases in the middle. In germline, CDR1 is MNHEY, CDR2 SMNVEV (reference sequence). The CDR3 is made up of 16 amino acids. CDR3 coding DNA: TGTGCCAGCAGTTTTCGACAGTTTTCCGCGAACACTGAAGCTTTCTTT. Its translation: CASSFRQFSANTEAFF.

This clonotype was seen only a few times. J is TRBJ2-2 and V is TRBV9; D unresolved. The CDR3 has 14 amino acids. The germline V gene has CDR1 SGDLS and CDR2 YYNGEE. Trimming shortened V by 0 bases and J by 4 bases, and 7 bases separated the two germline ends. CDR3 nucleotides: TGTGCCAGCAGCGTAGACTCGGTCACCGGGGAGCTGTTTTTT. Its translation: CASSVDSVTGELFF.

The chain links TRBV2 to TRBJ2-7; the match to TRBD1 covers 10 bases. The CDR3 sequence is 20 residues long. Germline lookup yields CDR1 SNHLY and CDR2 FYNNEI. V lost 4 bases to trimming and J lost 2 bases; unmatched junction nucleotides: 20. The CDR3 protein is CASSVRQGALPGTRPYEQYF. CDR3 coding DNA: TGTGCCAGCAGTGTTCGACAGGGGGCGCTTCCCGGGACTAGACCCTACGAGCAGTACTTC.

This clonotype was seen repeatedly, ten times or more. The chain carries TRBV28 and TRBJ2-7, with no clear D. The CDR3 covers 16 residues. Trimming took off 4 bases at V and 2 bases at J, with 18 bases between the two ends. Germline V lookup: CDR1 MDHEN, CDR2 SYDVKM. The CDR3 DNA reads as TGTGCCAGCAGTTCCCTTCTCTCTACTTCACCCTACGAGCAGTACTTC. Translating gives CASSSLLSTSPYEQYF.

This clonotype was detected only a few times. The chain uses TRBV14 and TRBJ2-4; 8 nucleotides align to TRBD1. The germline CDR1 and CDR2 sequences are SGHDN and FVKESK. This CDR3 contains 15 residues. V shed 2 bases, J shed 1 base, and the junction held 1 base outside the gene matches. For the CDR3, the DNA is TGTGCCAGCAGCCAATGGACAGGGGCCAAAAACATTCAGTACTTC. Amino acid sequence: CASSQWTGAKNIQYF.

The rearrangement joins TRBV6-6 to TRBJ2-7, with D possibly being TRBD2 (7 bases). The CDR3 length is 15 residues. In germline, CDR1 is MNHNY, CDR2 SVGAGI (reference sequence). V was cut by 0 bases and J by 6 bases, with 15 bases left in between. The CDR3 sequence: CASSYSRGERGEQYF. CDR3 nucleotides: TGTGCCAGCAGTTACTCGAGGGGGGAGCGGGGCGAGCAGTACTTC.

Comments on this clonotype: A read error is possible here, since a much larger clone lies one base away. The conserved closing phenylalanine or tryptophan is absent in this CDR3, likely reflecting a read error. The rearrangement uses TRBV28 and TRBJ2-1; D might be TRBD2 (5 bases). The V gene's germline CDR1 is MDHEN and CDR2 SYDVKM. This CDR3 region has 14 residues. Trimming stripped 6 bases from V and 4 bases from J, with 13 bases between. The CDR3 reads CASSLWETYNEQFL. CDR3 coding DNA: TGTGCCAGCAGCTTGTGGGAGACGTACAATGAGCAGTTCCTC.

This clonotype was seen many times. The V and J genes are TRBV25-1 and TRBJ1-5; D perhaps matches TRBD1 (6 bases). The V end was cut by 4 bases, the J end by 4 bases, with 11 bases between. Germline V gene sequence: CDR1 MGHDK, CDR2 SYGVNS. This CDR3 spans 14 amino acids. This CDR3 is CASSVDSGNQPQHF. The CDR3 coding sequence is TGTGCCAGCAGTGTGGACAGCGGGAATCAGCCCCAGCATTTT.

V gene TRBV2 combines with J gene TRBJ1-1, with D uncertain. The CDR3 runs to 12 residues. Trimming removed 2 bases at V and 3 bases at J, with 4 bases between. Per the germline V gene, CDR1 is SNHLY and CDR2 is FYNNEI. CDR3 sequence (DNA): TGTGCCAGCAGTGAACAGTACACTGAAGCTTTCTTT. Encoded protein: CASSEQYTEAFF.

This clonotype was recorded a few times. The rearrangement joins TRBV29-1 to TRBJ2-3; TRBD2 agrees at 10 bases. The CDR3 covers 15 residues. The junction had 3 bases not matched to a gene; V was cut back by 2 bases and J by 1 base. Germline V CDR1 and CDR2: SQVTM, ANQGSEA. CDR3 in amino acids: CSVEPGLAGTDTQYF. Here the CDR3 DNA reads TGCAGCGTTGAACCCGGACTAGCGGGCACAGATACGCAGTATTTT.